This record concerns one TCR beta chain sequence. The entry originates in a study of cytomegalovirus exposure and HLA in healthy donors. Germline V gene lookup returns CDR1 PRHDT and CDR2 FYEKMQ (reference sequence). The germline V and J ends were trimmed by 5 bases and 5 bases, with 18 bases remaining between them. The CDR3 contains 16 residues. It was with 60 Vbeta and 13 Jbeta primers that the PCR ran. Some clones are missing from TCRdb's copy, which holds only in-frame ones; the method was immunoSEQ multiplex PCR. The sample carries 150,000 to 200,000 clones, 65% to 85% recorded once. V is TRBV13 and J is TRBJ2-2, with a tentative D call TRBD2 (5 bases). The TCR originated in a male donor in good health and CMV-seropositive. Sequenced sample: PBMCs. The CDR3 bases are TGTGCCAGCAGCCCACCACTAGGGATAGTTACCGGGGAGCTGTTTTTT. It codes for CASSPPLGIVTGELFF.